Below, 17 T cell receptor beta chains from the same sample are listed, as sequenced in a study of shared clonotypes between healthy human individuals. Profiled with immunoSEQ multiplex PCR; TCRdb holds only in-frame clones, not every one. This table has 450,000 to 650,000 clones, roughly four fifths appearing once. Sequencing used PBMCs. These receptors were taken from a woman in her forties in good health. Some clones in this sample may be carry-over from other donors' samples.

This chain connects TRBV4-2 to TRBJ2-1; D is possibly TRBD1 (5 bases). V gave up 4 bases and J gave up 8 bases, with 15 bases separating them. The CDR3 length is 14 residues. Germline V CDR1 and CDR2: LGHNA, YNFKEQ. CDR3 coding DNA: TGTGCCAGCAGCCGGCGTCTCAGGGTCGATGAGCAGTTCTTC. This sequence encodes CASSRRLRVDEQFF.

This chain joins TRBV25-1 and TRBJ2-5; D tentatively fits TRBD1 or TRBD2 (5 bases each). Trimming took 0 bases from V and 4 from J, leaving 12 bases between them. This CDR3 has 15 amino acids. Germline CDR1 reads MGHDK; CDR2 reads SYGVNS. In DNA form, the CDR3 reads TGTGCCAGCAGTGAATATGGGGGTAAGGGAGAGACCCAGTACTTC. This sequence encodes CASSEYGGKGETQYF.

The genes are TRBV10-3 and TRBJ2-6; perhaps TRBD1 as D (6 bases). The V end was cut by 5 bases, the J end by 2 bases, with 13 bases between. Germline CDR1 ENHRY, CDR2 SYGVKD. The CDR3 sequence is 16 residues long. The CDR3 nucleotides read TGTGCCATCAGTCCACGGACAGACGCTGGGGCCAACGTCCTGACTTTC. Protein: CAISPRTDAGANVLTF.

J is TRBJ2-6 and V is TRBV11-2; D perhaps matches TRBD1 (6 bases). V lost 5 bases to trimming and J lost 2 bases, with 16 bases between them. The CDR3 sequence is 17 residues long. Germline V gives CDR1 SGHAT, CDR2 FQNNGV. CDR3 protein: CASSPTGNRAGANVLTF. The CDR3 region has the DNA TGTGCCAGCAGCCCTACAGGGAACAGGGCTGGGGCCAACGTCCTGACTTTC.

The chain combines TRBV5-8 with TRBJ1-1; D unclear. This CDR3 has 12 amino acids. Trimming removed 0 bases at V and 5 bases at J, with 5 bases between. Germline CDR1 reads SGHTS; CDR2 reads YDEGEE. The CDR3 reads CASSLAWTEAFF. CDR3 DNA: TGTGCCAGCAGCTTGGCCTGGACTGAAGCTTTCTTT.

This chain joins TRBV5-1 and TRBJ2-3; the D gene could be TRBD1 or TRBD2 (5 bases each). The CDR3 contains 16 residues. Germline CDR1 SGHRS, CDR2 YFSETQ. Trimming shortened V by 0 bases and J by 1 base, and 12 bases separated the two germline ends. The CDR3 DNA sequence: TGCGCCAGCAGCTTGGTGCCGGGGACCGGCACAGATACGCAGTATTTT. As protein: CASSLVPGTGTDTQYF.

The J gene is TRBJ2-1, the V gene TRBV11-2; 12 nucleotides match TRBD1. Unmatched junction bases numbered 3, after V lost 1 base and J lost 5 bases. The germline CDR1 and CDR2 sequences are SGHAT and FQNNGV. The CDR3 has 16 residues. The CDR3 loop is CASSLGGTGGHNEQFF. The CDR3, as DNA: TGTGCCAGCAGCTTAGGTGGGACAGGGGGCCACAATGAGCAGTTCTTC.

J is TRBJ2-1 and V is TRBV7-6; TRBD1 aligns across 7 bases. The CDR3 loop spans 15 amino acids. V trimming: 5 bases; J trimming: 1 base; junction bases outside the gene matches: 5. The germline V gene encodes CDR1 SGHVS and CDR2 FNYEAQ. The CDR3 DNA follows: TGTGCCAGCAGCCCCCGACAGGGTTCCTACAATGAGCAGTTCTTC. This sequence encodes CASSPRQGSYNEQFF.

The gene calls are TRBV5-8 and TRBJ1-1; 8 nucleotides agree with TRBD1. The germline gives CDR1 SGHTS, CDR2 YDEGEE. The CDR3 has 14 residues. Germline trimming cut 5 bases from V and 1 base from J; bases unmatched to any gene: 4. The CDR3 nucleotides are TGTGCCAGCAGAAGGACAGGGAAGAACACTGAAGCTTTCTTT. Translation gives CASRRTGKNTEAFF. Full variable domain (outside the CDR3, taken from reference TRBV5-8 and TRBJ1-1): EAGVTQSPTHLIKTRGQQATLRCSPISGHTSVYWYQQALGLGLQFLLWYDEGEERNRGNFPPRFSGRQFPNYSSELNVNALELEDSALYLCASRRTGKNTEAFFGQGTRLTVV.

The genes are TRBV29-1 and TRBJ2-7; possibly TRBD2 for D (5 bases). The CDR3 is made up of 13 amino acids. Germline CDR1 reads SQVTM; CDR2 reads ANQGSEA. The V end was cut by 1 base, the J end by 3 bases, with 10 bases between. CDR3 sequence reads: CSVEGGDLYEQYF. The CDR3 DNA follows: TGCAGCGTTGAAGGGGGAGACCTCTACGAGCAGTACTTC.

The rearrangement uses TRBV18 and TRBJ1-4; D is unclear. V shed 8 bases and J shed 6 bases, with 13 bases lying between them. Germline V gene sequence: CDR1 KGHSH, CDR2 LQKENI. This CDR3 is 13 amino acids long. CDR3 in amino acids: CASARYNDEKLFF. CDR3 coding DNA: TGTGCCAGCGCCAGGTATAATGATGAAAAACTGTTTTTT.

This clone was seen only a few times. One junction end disagrees with the germline gene, perhaps due to a read error. The sample has other DNA sequences that encode this CDR3 too. This chain joins TRBV15 and TRBJ2-7, with D possibly TRBD2 on 6 matching bases. Per germline, CDR1 LNHNV and CDR2 YYDKDF (reference sequence). The CDR3 covers 14 residues. CDR3 amino acids: CATSVGGSAYEQYF. CDR3 bases: TGCGCCACCTCAGTCGGGGGATCGGCCTACGAGCAGTACTTC.

The V call is TRBV5-4, the J call TRBJ2-5, with 9 bases aligning to TRBD1. J was trimmed by 1 base and V by 4 bases; bases with no gene match: 8. This CDR3 region has 16 residues. Germline CDR1 SGHNT, CDR2 YYREEE (reference sequence). In DNA form, the CDR3 reads TGTGCCAGCAGCGTGACAGGGGGGTCCTTCCAAGAGACCCAGTACTTC. It yields the protein CASSVTGGSFQETQYF. Filled out from reference TRBV5-4 and TRBJ2-5, the complete variable domain reads ETGVTQSPTHLIKTRGQQVTLRCSSQSGHNTVSWYQQALGQGPQFIFQYYREEENGRGNFPPRFSGLQFPNYSSELNVNALELDDSALYLCASSVTGGSFQETQYFGPGTRLLVL.

V is TRBV5-1 and J is TRBJ2-5, with a weak D call TRBD1 (5 bases). The J call could be wrong; TRBJ2-7 is a better fit for the DNA end. Germline V lookup: CDR1 SGHRS, CDR2 YFSETQ. The CDR3 length is 14 residues. The CDR3 region is CASSTEATENEQYF. In DNA, the CDR3 is TGCGCCAGCAGCACCGAAGCGACAGAAAACGAGCAGTACTTC.

The V call is TRBV7-9, the J call TRBJ2-3; D uncertain. Germline values: CDR1 SEHNR, CDR2 FQNEAQ (reference sequence). The CDR3 extends over 14 amino acids. V was trimmed by 1 base and J by 0 bases, leaving 5 bases between them. CDR3 bases: TGTGCCAGCAGCTTAGACTTGAGCACAGATACGCAGTATTTT. It translates to CASSLDLSTDTQYF.

The chain has TRBV7-3 and TRBJ2-7; TRBD1 aligns across 9 bases. The CDR3 length is 14 residues. The germline V gene has CDR1 SGHTA and CDR2 FQGTGA. Trimming at V came to 10 bases and at J to 2 bases, leaving 9 bases not matched to a gene. DNA for the CDR3: TGTGCCACCGTTCGACAGGGGGTTCCCTACGAGCAGTACTTC. Translating it yields CATVRQGVPYEQYF.

The chain is built from TRBV5-1 and TRBJ1-1, with D unresolved. This CDR3 region has 15 residues. V lost 0 bases and J lost 0, with 9 bases in between. The germline CDR1 and CDR2 sequences are SGHRS and YFSETQ. The CDR3, as DNA: TGCGCCAGCAGCTTGGGTCGGCAGATGAACACTGAAGCTTTCTTT. Translating gives CASSLGRQMNTEAFF.